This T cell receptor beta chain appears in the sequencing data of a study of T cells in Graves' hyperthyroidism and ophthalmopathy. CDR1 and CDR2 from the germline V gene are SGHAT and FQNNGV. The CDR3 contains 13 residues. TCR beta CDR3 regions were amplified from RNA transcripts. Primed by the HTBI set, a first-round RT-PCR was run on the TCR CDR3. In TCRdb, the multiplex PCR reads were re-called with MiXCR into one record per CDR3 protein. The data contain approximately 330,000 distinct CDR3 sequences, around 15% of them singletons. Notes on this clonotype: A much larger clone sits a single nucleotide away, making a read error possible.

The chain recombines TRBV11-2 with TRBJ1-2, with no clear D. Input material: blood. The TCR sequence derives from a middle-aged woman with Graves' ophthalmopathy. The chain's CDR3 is CASSTGGPYGHTF. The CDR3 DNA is TGTGCCAGCAGCACCGGAGGACCCTATGGCCACACCTTC.